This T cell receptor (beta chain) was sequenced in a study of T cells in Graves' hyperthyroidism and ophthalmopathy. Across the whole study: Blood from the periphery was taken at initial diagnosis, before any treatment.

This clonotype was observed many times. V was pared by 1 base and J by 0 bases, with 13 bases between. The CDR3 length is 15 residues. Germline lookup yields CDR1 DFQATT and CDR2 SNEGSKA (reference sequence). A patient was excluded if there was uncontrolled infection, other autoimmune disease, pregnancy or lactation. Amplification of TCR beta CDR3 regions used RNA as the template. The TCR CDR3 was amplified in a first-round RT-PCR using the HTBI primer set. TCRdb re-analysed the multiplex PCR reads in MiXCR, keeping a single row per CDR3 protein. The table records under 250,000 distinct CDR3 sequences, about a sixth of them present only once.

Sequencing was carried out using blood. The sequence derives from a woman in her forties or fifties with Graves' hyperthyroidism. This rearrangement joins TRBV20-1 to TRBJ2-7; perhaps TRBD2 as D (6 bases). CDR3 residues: CSARVPDGSSYEQYF. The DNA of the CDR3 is TGCAGTGCTAGAGTGCCGGACGGGAGCTCCTACGAGCAGTACTTC.